This TCR beta chain was retrieved from a study of Graves' ophthalmopathy and Graves' hyperthyroidism. Trimming took off 5 bases at V and 0 bases at J, with 10 bases between the two ends. The CDR3 has 14 residues. This clonotype has ten or more counts. Amplification of TCR beta CDR3 regions used RNA transcripts. RT-PCR was first run with HTBI primers, then multiplex PCR in a second round. TCRdb reprocessed the multiplex PCR reads via MiXCR and lists one record per CDR3 protein. This sample carries 350,000 or so distinct CDR3 sequences, about 17% of them seen once, and the ten largest clones take 12%. Diagnostic conclusions were grounded in clinical symptoms, serum thyroxine, TRAb, thyroid ultrasound and orbital computed tomography.

The receptor's source is an adult man with Graves' ophthalmopathy. The rearrangement links TRBV12-3 or TRBV12-4 to TRBJ1-1, with D possibly matching TRBD1 (5 bases). The sample consisted of peripheral blood. The DNA for the CDR3 is TGTGCCAGCAGTAACAACAGGATGAACACTGAAGCTTTCTTT. Its translation: CASSNNRMNTEAFF.